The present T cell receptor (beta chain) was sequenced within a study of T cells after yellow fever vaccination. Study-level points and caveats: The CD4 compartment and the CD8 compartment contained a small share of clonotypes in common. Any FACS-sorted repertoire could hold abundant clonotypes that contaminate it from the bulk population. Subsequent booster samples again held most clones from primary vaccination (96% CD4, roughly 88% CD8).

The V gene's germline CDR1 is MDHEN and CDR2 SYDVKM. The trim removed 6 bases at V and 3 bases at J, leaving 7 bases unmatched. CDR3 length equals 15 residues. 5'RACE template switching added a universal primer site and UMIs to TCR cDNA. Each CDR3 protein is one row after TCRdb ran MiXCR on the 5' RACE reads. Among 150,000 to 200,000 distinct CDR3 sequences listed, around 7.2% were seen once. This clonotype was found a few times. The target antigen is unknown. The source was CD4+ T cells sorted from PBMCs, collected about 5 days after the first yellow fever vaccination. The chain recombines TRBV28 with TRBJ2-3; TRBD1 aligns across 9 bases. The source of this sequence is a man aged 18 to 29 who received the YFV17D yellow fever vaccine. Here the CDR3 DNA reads TGTGCCAGCAGGGACCGGGACAGGGTAACAGATACGCAGTATTTT. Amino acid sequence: CASRDRDRVTDTQYF.